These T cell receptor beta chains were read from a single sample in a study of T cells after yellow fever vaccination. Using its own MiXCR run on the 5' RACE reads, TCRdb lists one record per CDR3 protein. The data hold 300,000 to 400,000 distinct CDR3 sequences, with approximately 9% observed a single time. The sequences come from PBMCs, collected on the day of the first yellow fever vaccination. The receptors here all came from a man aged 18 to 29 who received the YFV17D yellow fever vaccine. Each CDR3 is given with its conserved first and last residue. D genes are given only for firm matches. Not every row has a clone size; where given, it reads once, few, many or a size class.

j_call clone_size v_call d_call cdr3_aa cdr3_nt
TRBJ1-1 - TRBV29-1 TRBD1 CSVNRDRNTEAFF TGCAGCGTGAACCGGGACAGGAACACTGAAGCTTTCTTT
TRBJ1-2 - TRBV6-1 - CASSPRREGSYTF TGTGCCAGCAGCCCAAGGCGGGAAGGGAGCTACACCTTC
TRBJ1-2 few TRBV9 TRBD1 CASSEGQAYGYTF TGTGCCAGCAGCGAGGGACAGGCCTATGGCTACACCTTC
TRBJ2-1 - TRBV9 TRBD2 CASSVAGGNTYNEQFF TGTGCCAGCAGCGTAGCGGGGGGGAATACCTACAATGAGCAGTTCTTC
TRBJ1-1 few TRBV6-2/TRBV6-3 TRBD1 CASRRQGVNTEAFF TGTGCCAGCCGAAGACAGGGAGTGAACACTGAAGCTTTCTTT
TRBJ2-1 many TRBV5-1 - CASSLRPKNEQFF TGCGCCAGCAGCTTGAGACCTAAGAATGAGCAGTTCTTC
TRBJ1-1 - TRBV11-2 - CASSSTGRPDTEAFF TGTGCCAGCAGCTCCACGGGACGGCCGGACACTGAAGCTTTCTTT
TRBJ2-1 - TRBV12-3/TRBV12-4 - CASSPRVASLVNEQFF TGTGCCAGCAGTCCCCGGGTAGCCTCTTTAGTAAATGAGCAGTTCTTC
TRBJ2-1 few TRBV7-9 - CASSLAGTGDYNEQFF TGTGCCAGCAGCTTAGCGGGTACGGGAGACTACAATGAGCAGTTCTTC
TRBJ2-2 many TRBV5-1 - CASSSWTEGSTGELFF TGCGCCAGCAGCTCTTGGACAGAAGGTAGCACCGGGGAGCTGTTTTTT